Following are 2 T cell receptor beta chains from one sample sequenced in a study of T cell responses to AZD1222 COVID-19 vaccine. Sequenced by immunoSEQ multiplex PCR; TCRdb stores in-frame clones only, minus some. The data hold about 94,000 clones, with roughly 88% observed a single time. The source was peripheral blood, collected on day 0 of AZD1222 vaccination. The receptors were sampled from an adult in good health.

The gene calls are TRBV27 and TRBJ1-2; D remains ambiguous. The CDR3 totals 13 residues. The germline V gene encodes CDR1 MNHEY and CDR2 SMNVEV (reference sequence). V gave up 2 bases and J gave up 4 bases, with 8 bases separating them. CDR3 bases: TGTGCCAGCAGTTTAGATGGAGGCTATGGCTACACCTTC. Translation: CASSLDGGYGYTF.

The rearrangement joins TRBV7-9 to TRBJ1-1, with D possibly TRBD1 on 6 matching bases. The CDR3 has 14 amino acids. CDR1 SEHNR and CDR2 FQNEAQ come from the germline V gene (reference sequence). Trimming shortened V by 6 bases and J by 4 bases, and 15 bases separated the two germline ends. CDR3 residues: CASSHGGAGTEAFF. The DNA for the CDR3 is TGTGCCAGCAGTCATGGGGGGGCCGGCACTGAAGCTTTCTTT.